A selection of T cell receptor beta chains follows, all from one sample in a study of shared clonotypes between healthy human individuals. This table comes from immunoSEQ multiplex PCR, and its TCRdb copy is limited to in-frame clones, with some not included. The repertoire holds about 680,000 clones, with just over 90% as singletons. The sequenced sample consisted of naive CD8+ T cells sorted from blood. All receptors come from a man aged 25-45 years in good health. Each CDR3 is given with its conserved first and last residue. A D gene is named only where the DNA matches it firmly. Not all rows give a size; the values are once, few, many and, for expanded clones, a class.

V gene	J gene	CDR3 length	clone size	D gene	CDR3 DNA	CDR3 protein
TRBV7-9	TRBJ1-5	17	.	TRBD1	TGTGCCAGCAGCTTAGCGCCGGTTGGACAGGGTGATCAGCCCCAGCATTTT	CASSLAPVGQGDQPQHF
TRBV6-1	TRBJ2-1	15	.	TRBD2	TGTGCCAGCAATCCGGGACTAGCGGGATCCGATGAGCAGTTCTTC	CASNPGLAGSDEQFF
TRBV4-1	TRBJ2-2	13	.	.	TGCGCCAGCAGCCAGGAGGACACCGGGGAGCTGTTTTTT	CASSQEDTGELFF
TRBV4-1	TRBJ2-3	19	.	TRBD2	TGCGCCAGCAGCCAAGATTTGGCGGGGGATCTGGTCTACCCAGATACGCAGTATTTT	CASSQDLAGDLVYPDTQYF
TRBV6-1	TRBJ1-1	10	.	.	TGTGCCAGCAGTGTTCTAGAGGCTTTCTTT	CASSVLEAFF
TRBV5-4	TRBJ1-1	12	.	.	TGTGCCAGTAGGGGGGGGAACACTGAAGCTTTCTTT	CASRGGNTEAFF
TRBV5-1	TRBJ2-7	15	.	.	TGCGCCAGCAACCCGCAGGGATCTCCCGTTTCCGAGCAGTACTTC	CASNPQGSPVSEQYF
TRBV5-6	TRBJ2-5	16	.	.	TGTGCCAGCAGCTCTCGAGAGTGGACAGTTCCGGGTGAGCAGTACTTC	CASSSREWTVPGEQYF
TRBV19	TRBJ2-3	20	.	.	TGTGCCAGTAGTACGCACCACCCGGGGGGGAGGACAGGGGTCACAGATACGCAGTATTTT	CASSTHHPGGRTGVTDTQYF
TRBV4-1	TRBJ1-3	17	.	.	TGCGCCAGCAGCCAAGATCTATACGGCGGGCAAGGAAACACCATATATTTT	CASSQDLYGGQGNTIYF
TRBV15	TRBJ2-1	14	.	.	TGTGCCACCAGCATTATTAGGCACGGCAATGAGCAGTTCTTC	CATSIIRHGNEQFF
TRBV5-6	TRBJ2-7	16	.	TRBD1	TGTGCCAGCAGCTTGGCCTTGGGGACAGGGGACTACGAGCAGTACTTC	CASSLALGTGDYEQYF
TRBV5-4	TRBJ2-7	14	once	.	TGTGCCAGCAGCCCACCGGACGGGCCCTACGAGCAGTACTTC	CASSPPDGPYEQYF
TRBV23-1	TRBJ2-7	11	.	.	TGCGCCAAAGGACCGAGATACGAGCAGTACTTC	CAKGPRYEQYF
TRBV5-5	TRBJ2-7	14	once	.	TGTGCCAGCAGGGGGATCGAGGGTTCCTACGAGCAGTACTTC	CASRGIEGSYEQYF
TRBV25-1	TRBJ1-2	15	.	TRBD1	TGTGCCAGCAGTGCCCAACCCGACAGGGGCTATGGCTACACCTTC	CASSAQPDRGYGYTF
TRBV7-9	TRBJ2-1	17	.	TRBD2	TGTGCCAGCAGCTCGGAGACCCGGACTAGCGGGAGTTATGAGCAGTTCTTC	CASSSETRTSGSYEQFF
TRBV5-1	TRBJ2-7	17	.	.	TGCGCCAGCAGCTTGGATTTTCGCATGGCAGGGGCCTACGAGCAGTACTTC	CASSLDFRMAGAYEQYF
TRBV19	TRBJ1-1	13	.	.	TGTGCCAGTAGTATATCTCCGTCCACTGAAGCTTTCTTT	CASSISPSTEAFF
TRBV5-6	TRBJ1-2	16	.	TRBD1	TGTGCCAGCAGCGACGGGACAGGGGCCGTGGGCTATGGCTACACCTTC	CASSDGTGAVGYGYTF
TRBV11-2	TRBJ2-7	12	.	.	TGTGCCAGCAGCAACGCTTGGGGATCGGCGTACTTC	CASSNAWGSAYF
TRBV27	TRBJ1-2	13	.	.	TGTGCCAGCAGTCCGGGCCTAAACTATGGCTACACCTTC	CASSPGLNYGYTF
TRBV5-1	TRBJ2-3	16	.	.	TGCGCCAGCAGCTTGGCCGATGGGGGAACAACAGATACGCAGTATTTT	CASSLADGGTTDTQYF
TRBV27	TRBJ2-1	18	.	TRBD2	TGTGCCAGCAGTTTCCGTCAGAGCGGGAGGGTTTCCTACAATGAGCAGTTCTTC	CASSFRQSGRVSYNEQFF
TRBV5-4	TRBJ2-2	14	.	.	TGTGCCAGCAGCTCTGACGCGAACACCGGGGAGCTGTTTTTT	CASSSDANTGELFF
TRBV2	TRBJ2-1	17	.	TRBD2	TGTGCCAGCATCACCACCGGGACTAGCGGGAAGTACAATGAGCAGTTCTTC	CASITTGTSGKYNEQFF
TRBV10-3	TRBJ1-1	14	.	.	TGTGCCATCAGTGAATCACGGAGTAACACTGAAGCTTTCTTT	CAISESRSNTEAFF
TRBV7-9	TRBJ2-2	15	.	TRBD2	TGTGCCAGCAGTCCACTAGCGGGAGAGACCGGGGAGCTGTTTTTT	CASSPLAGETGELFF
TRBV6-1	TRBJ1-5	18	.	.	TGTGCCAGCAGTGAAGCGCTTTCCCTAGGCGGGGGGAATCAGCCCCAGCATTTT	CASSEALSLGGGNQPQHF
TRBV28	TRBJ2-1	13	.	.	TGTGCCAGCAGTTTATCCCGGCAGGCCGAGCAGTTCTTC	CASSLSRQAEQFF
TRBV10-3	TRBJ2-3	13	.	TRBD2	TGTGCCATCGCGAGCGGGAGATCGGATACGCAGTATTTT	CAIASGRSDTQYF
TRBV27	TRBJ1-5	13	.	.	TGTGCCAGCAGTTCGAGGGGCAATCAGCCCCAGCATTTT	CASSSRGNQPQHF
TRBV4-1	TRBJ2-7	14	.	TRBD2	TGCGCCAGCAGCCAAGTCGGGGGGTCCTACGAGCAGTACTTC	CASSQVGGSYEQYF
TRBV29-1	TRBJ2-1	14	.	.	TGCAGCGCCAAAGGACAAAGCTCCTACAATGAGCAGTTCTTC	CSAKGQSSYNEQFF
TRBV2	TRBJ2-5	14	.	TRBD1	TGTGCCAGCAGTGGACAGGGGGTATGGGAGACCCAGTACTTC	CASSGQGVWETQYF
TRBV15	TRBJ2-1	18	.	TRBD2	TGTGCCACCAGCAGAATAGCGGGAAGTAACCCATCCTACAATGAGCAGTTCTTC	CATSRIAGSNPSYNEQFF
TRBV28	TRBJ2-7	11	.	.	TGTGCCAGCAGTTACATGGCCGAGCAGTACTTC	CASSYMAEQYF
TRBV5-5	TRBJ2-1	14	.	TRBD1	TGTGCCAGCAGCTCCCACAGGGGGGCGGATGAGCAGTTCTTC	CASSSHRGADEQFF
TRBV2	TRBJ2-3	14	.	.	TGTGCCAGCAGCCCAAGACAGGTTGCAGATACGCAGTATTTT	CASSPRQVADTQYF
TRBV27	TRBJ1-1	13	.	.	TGTGCCAGCAGTTTTACCCCGGGGGGTGAAGCTTTCTTT	CASSFTPGGEAFF
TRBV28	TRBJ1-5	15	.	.	TGTGCCAGCAGTTTAGTTCCGGGGGATAATCAGCCCCAGCATTTT	CASSLVPGDNQPQHF
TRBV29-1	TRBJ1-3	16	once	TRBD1	TGCAGCATCAAAACCGGGACAGGAAGCTCTGGAAACACCATATATTTT	CSIKTGTGSSGNTIYF
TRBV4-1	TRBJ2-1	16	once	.	TGCGCCACCGAGGAGATTGGCGGCGTAGGAATGAATGGGCAGTTCTTC	CATEEIGGVGMNGQFF
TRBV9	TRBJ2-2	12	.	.	TGTGCCAGCAGCGTAGTAACCGGGGAGCTGTTTTTT	CASSVVTGELFF
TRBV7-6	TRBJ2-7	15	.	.	TGTGCCAGCAGCTTAGAGATGCAGTTCTCCTACGAGCAGTACTTC	CASSLEMQFSYEQYF
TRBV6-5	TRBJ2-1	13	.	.	TGTGCCAGCAGGCCCGGGTCCTACAATGAGCAGTTCTTC	CASRPGSYNEQFF
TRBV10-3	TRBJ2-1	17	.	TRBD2	TGTGCCATCAGTGAGTCGGGGACTAGCGGGAGGGCAAATGAGCAGTTCTTC	CAISESGTSGRANEQFF
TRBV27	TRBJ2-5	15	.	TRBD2	TGTGCCAGCAGTTTAGGGCTAGCGGGAACAGAGACCCAGTACTTC	CASSLGLAGTETQYF
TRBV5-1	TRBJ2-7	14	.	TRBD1	TGCGCCAGCAGCTTGACAGGGGGTGGCTACGAGCAGTACTTC	CASSLTGGGYEQYF
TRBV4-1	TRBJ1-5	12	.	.	TGCGCCAGCAGCCAAGGGGATCAGCCCCAGCATTTT	CASSQGDQPQHF
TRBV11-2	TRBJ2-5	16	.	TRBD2	TGTGCCAGCAGCTTAGAAACGGGAGGTCCGGGAGAGACCCAGTACTTC	CASSLETGGPGETQYF
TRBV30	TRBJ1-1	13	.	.	TGTGCCACCGGGGGACGGAGCAACACTGAAGCTTTCTTT	CATGGRSNTEAFF
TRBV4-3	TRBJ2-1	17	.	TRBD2	TGCGCCAGCAGCCAAGTGTTACGGCGGGAGGCGATGGATGAGCAGTTCTTC	CASSQVLRREAMDEQFF
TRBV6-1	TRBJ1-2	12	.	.	TGTGCCAGCAGATCGTACGGGCGAGGCTACACCTTC	CASRSYGRGYTF
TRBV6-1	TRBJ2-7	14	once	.	TGTGCCAGCAGTGATGAGGGAATTTCCTACGAGCAGTACTTC	CASSDEGISYEQYF